The clone carrying this T cell receptor (beta chain) was detected only once. What it binds is unknown. Controls had myeloablative marrow grafts with methotrexate and calcineurin inhibitor, sampled at 1 year. Libraries were prepared by immunoSEQ multiplex PCR; TCRdb keeps only in-frame clonotypes and omits some of them. The sample carries 12,000 or so clones, approximately 80% recorded once. The sample is drawn from a study of T cells after posttransplantation cyclophosphamide. Study outcomes and limitations: Later blood repertoires were often dominated by clones from the donor CD8+ memory compartment. After PTCy, TRB diversity resembled that of CNI/methotrexate controls. Blood and skin or GI T cell repertoires showed limited TRB overlap.

This CDR3 has 11 residues. CDR1 is SQVTM, CDR2 ANQGSEA, per germline. The germline V and J ends were trimmed by 7 bases and 2 bases, with 9 bases remaining between them. This sequence joins TRBV29-1 and TRBJ2-7; no clear D gene. This clonotype was sampled from a young adult male patient who received an allogeneic stem cell transplant from an unrelated donor, was CMV-positive, and had acute GVHD only. Part of the T cells may come from the graft donor. The sample here was PBMCs, taken 350 to 400 days after allogeneic stem cell transplant with calcineurin inhibitor and methotrexate. The CDR3 DNA sequence: TGCAGCGCAGAGGCCCCCTACGAGCAGTACTTC. This sequence encodes CSAEAPYEQYF.